Below, 5 T cell receptor beta chains from the same sample are listed, as sequenced in a study of cytomegalovirus exposure and HLA in healthy donors. PCR involved 60 Vbeta and 13 Jbeta primers. Repertoires were generated with immunoSEQ multiplex PCR, while TCRdb's copy carries only in-frame clones and drops some. Among over 150,000 clones listed, about three quarters were seen once. The sequencing sample was made of PBMCs. Source of these receptors: a woman aged 25 to 39 in good health and CMV-seropositive.

This sequence joins TRBV2 and TRBJ2-7; TRBD1 aligns across 7 bases. Trimming took 3 bases from V and 6 from J; bases not matched to a gene: 8. Germline values: CDR1 SNHLY, CDR2 FYNNEI. The CDR3 length is 14 residues. The CDR3, as DNA: TGTGCCAGCAGTGATTCGACAGGGAATCTCGAGCAGTACTTC. It translates to CASSDSTGNLEQYF.

This chain uses TRBV6-1 with TRBJ2-7, with 7 positions matching TRBD1. The CDR3 runs 12 residues. V trimming: 6 bases; J trimming: 3 bases; junction bases outside the gene matches: 2. The germline gives CDR1 MNHNS, CDR2 SASEGT. This chain's CDR3 is CASRWDSYEQYF. As DNA, the CDR3 is TGTGCCAGCAGGTGGGACAGCTACGAGCAGTACTTC.

The chain combines TRBV19 with TRBJ2-1; D is possibly TRBD1 (6 bases). The CDR3 is made up of 15 amino acids. V lost 6 bases and J 6 bases, leaving 18 bases between the germline ends. Germline V gene lookup returns CDR1 LNHDA and CDR2 SQIVND (reference sequence). The CDR3 DNA sequence: TGTGCCAGTAGCCTCAGGGGACCGACAGGCAATGAGCAGTTCTTC. Its protein is CASSLRGPTGNEQFF.

The chain's CDR3 is CATSRDQAGGREQYF. CDR3 DNA: TGTGCCACCAGCAGAGATCAAGCGGGAGGGCGCGAGCAGTACTTC. This chain connects TRBV15 to TRBJ2-7, with TRBD2 matching over 10 bases. The length of the CDR3 is 15 residues. The J segment lost 6 bases and the V segment lost 0 bases, leaving 5 bases of the junction unmatched. Germline V gives CDR1 LNHNV, CDR2 YYDKDF (reference sequence).

This chain links TRBV23-1 with TRBJ1-5; no clear D gene. TRBV23-1 is reported as an ORF; its role is uncertain. This CDR3 spans 15 amino acids. V lost 2 bases and J 0 bases, leaving 8 bases between the germline ends. The CDR3 is CASSQPPNSNQPQHF. The CDR3, as DNA: TGCGCCAGCAGTCAACCCCCCAATAGCAATCAGCCCCAGCATTTT.